Sequencing of this TCR beta chain was carried out in a study of blood T cell repertoires in COVID-19. At the level of the study: Researchers got acute and convalescent COVID-19 samples from the United States, Italy and Spain. T cells, B-cell-depleted T cells, or PBMCs supplied cDNA or gDNA.

Germline-derived CDR1 and CDR2 are MNHEY and SVGAGI. There are 16 residues in the CDR3. Trimming took 2 bases from V and 2 from J, leaving 13 bases between them. In the original processing: Estimation of nucleated cell counts relied on the amplification of reference gene primers. Libraries were prepared by immunoSEQ multiplex PCR; TCRdb keeps only in-frame clonotypes and omits some of them. That table furnishes V, J and clone size, whereas the DNA furnished D and trimming. This sample has nearly 90,000 clones; approximately 88% occur once, and the top ten carry around 10%. The rearrangement joins TRBV6-5 to TRBJ2-1, with D possibly being TRBD2 (5 bases). Sequencing input: peripheral blood. The source is an elderly man with acute or convalescent COVID-19. CDR3 coding DNA: TGTGCCAGCAGTTACCAGGCGGGCAGCGCCTACAATGAGCAGTTCTTC. It encodes CASSYQAGSAYNEQFF.